One and the same sample provided the 22 T cell receptor beta chains below, sequenced in a study of cytomegalovirus exposure and HLA in healthy donors. The PCR employed 60 Vbeta primers together with 13 Jbeta primers. Measured with immunoSEQ multiplex PCR; TCRdb has only the in-frame clones, and not every one. There are 70,000 or so clones in the sample, with over 4.5% held by the top ten. The sequencing input was PBMCs. Source of these receptors: a man aged 40-55 years in good health and CMV-seronegative.

The V and J genes are TRBV19 and TRBJ2-1; D ambiguous. Trimming took 0 bases from V and 0 from J, leaving 9 bases between them. From germline, CDR1 is LNHDA and CDR2 SQIVND (reference sequence). CDR3 size: 16 residues. The CDR3 region has the DNA TGTGCCAGTAGTATAGATCTCCCGAGCTCCTACAATGAGCAGTTCTTC. Protein product: CASSIDLPSSYNEQFF. Combining the CDR3 with reference TRBV19 and TRBJ2-1 gives the whole variable domain DGGITQSPKYLFRKEGQNVTLSCEQNLNHDAMYWYRQDPGQGLRLIYYSQIVNDFQKGDIAEGYSVSREKKESFPLTVTSAQKNPTAFYLCASSIDLPSSYNEQFFGPGTRLTVL.

This rearrangement joins TRBV27 to TRBJ2-1; 7 bases match TRBD1. The CDR3 totals 15 residues. Germline-derived CDR1 and CDR2 are MNHEY and SMNVEV (reference sequence). V lost 7 bases, J lost 3 bases, and 9 bases stayed unmatched. The CDR3 protein is CASNRTGSYYNEQFF. The CDR3 coding sequence is TGTGCCAGCAACCGGACAGGCAGTTACTACAATGAGCAGTTCTTC.

The chain carries TRBV19 and TRBJ1-5; 9 bases map to TRBD1. Germline values: CDR1 LNHDA, CDR2 SQIVND (reference sequence). The V gene end was trimmed by 5 bases and the J gene end by 2 bases; junction bases not matched to a gene: 4. This CDR3 contains 15 residues. The CDR3 nucleotides are TGTGCCAGTAGTGGGACAGGGTACGGCAATCAGCCCCAGCATTTT. This codes for CASSGTGYGNQPQHF.

The chain combines TRBV7-6 with TRBJ1-2, with 7 positions matching TRBD1. Per the germline V gene, CDR1 is SGHVS and CDR2 is FNYEAQ. V lost 5 bases and J lost 1; bases outside the gene matches: 7. The CDR3 has 15 residues. The CDR3 coding sequence is TGTGCCAGCAGCGCACAGACAGGGAGTAACTATGGCTACACCTTC. It codes for CASSAQTGSNYGYTF.

The J gene is TRBJ2-5, the V gene TRBV7-2, with 9 bases that match TRBD1. The CDR3 is 13 residues long. Germline CDR1 and CDR2: SGHTA and FQGNSA. Unmatched junction bases numbered 3, after V lost 4 bases and J lost 6 bases. The CDR3 is CASSSGQGKTQYF. CDR3 DNA: TGTGCCAGCAGCTCAGGACAGGGGAAGACCCAGTACTTC.

The genes are TRBV7-9 and TRBJ2-7; maybe TRBD2 (6 bases). From germline, CDR1 is SEHNR and CDR2 FQNEAQ (reference sequence). Trimming shortened V by 5 bases and J by 6 bases, and 20 bases separated the two germline ends. CDR3 size: 15 residues. The CDR3 DNA reads TGTGCCAGCAGCAAATTGGGCGGGGCGTACATCGAGCAGTACTTC. This codes for CASSKLGGAYIEQYF.

The chain has TRBV4-3 and TRBJ2-3; D ambiguous. V was trimmed by 3 bases and J by 1 base, leaving 8 bases between them. CDR1 and CDR2 from the germline V gene are LGHNA and YSLEER. CDR3 length: 14 residues. The CDR3 here is CASSHDWGTDTQYF. CDR3 bases: TGCGCCAGCAGCCATGACTGGGGCACAGATACGCAGTATTTT.

The gene calls are TRBV7-8 and TRBJ2-7; D is ambiguous. Trimming took 5 bases from V and 0 from J, leaving 8 bases between them. Germline CDR1 and CDR2: SGHVS and FQNEAQ. This CDR3 region has 13 residues. The CDR3 is CASSPSGSYEQYF. CDR3 coding DNA: TGTGCCAGCAGCCCGTCAGGCTCCTACGAGCAGTACTTC.

The V gene is TRBV7-8, the J gene TRBJ2-2; a weak D match, TRBD1 (6 bases). The V gene lost 7 bases and the J gene lost 1 base, with 19 bases spanning the gap. The germline CDR1 and CDR2 sequences are SGHVS and FQNEAQ. The CDR3 sequence is 17 residues long. CDR3 in DNA: TGTGCCAGCACCGGCACAAGAGGGGGATGGAACACCGGGGAGCTGTTTTTT. Its translation is CASTGTRGGWNTGELFF.

The chain joins TRBV6-5 to TRBJ2-3; 10 bases line up with TRBD1. The CDR3 is 15 residues long. Germline CDR1 is MNHEY and CDR2 is SVGAGI. Unmatched junction bases numbered 3, after V lost 4 bases and J lost 2 bases. CDR3 amino acids: CASSWGQGTTDTQYF. The CDR3 DNA follows: TGTGCCAGCAGTTGGGGACAGGGGACCACAGATACGCAGTATTTT.

V usage is TRBV28 and J usage is TRBJ2-2; tentatively, D is TRBD2 (5 bases). The CDR3 consists of 14 residues. Trimming removed 7 bases from V and 2 bases from J, with 11 bases in between. Germline CDR1 reads MDHEN; CDR2 reads SYDVKM. The CDR3 nucleotides read TGTGCCAGCACTCGAGGGAGTAACACCGGGGAGCTGTTTTTT. As protein: CASTRGSNTGELFF.

V gene TRBV30 combines with J gene TRBJ2-7; D is undetermined. Germline assignment: CDR1 GTSNPN and CDR2 SVGIG (reference sequence). Trimming took off 1 base at V and 9 bases at J, with 10 bases between the two ends. This CDR3 has 11 residues. CDR3 nucleotide sequence: TGTGCCTGGAGTGGACAAAACCGGCAGTACTTC. Protein: CAWSGQNRQYF. The variable domain in full, completed from reference TRBV30 and TRBJ2-7, reads SQTIHQWPATLVQPVGSPLSLECTVEGTSNPNLYWYRQAAGRGLQLLFYSVGIGQISSEVPQNLSASRPQDRQFILSSKKLLLSDSGFYLCAWSGQNRQYFGPGTRLTVT.

This chain joins TRBV11-3 and TRBJ2-1, with 12 bases identical to TRBD2. CDR1 and CDR2 (germline): SGHNT, YENEEA. CDR3 length equals 18 residues. Losses at the gene ends were 5 bases for V and 6 bases for J; bases not matched to a gene: 14. CDR3 amino acids: CASSHTSGGPQFVNEQFF. The CDR3 DNA reads TGTGCCAGCAGCCATACTAGCGGGGGGCCCCAGTTTGTCAATGAGCAGTTCTTC.

The CDR3 nucleotides read TGTGCCATCACGGGGTCCAGCGGGAGGGCCCACGAGCAGTACTTC. Translating gives CAITGSSGRAHEQYF. The chain joins TRBV10-3 to TRBJ2-7; TRBD2 agrees at 10 bases. The CDR3 runs 15 residues. From germline, CDR1 is ENHRY and CDR2 SYGVKD. The V gene end was trimmed by 7 bases and the J gene end by 5 bases; junction bases not matched to a gene: 11.

This chain connects TRBV9 to TRBJ1-1; D gene uncertain. CDR1 SGDLS and CDR2 YYNGEE come from the germline V gene. V was trimmed by 0 bases and J by 4 bases, leaving 10 bases between them. The CDR3 has 14 residues. CDR3 amino acids: CASSVVVTGTEAFF. The CDR3 nucleotides are TGTGCCAGCAGCGTAGTGGTGACTGGCACTGAAGCTTTCTTT.

The V and J genes are TRBV7-8 and TRBJ2-1, with 8 bases that match TRBD2. CDR1 is SGHVS, CDR2 FQNEAQ, per germline. With V trimmed by 1 base and J by 8 bases, 13 bases remained unmatched. This CDR3 comprises 17 residues. The CDR3: CASSLGIGTRGLDEQFF. The CDR3 nucleotides read TGTGCCAGCAGCTTAGGTATAGGGACTAGGGGGTTGGATGAGCAGTTCTTC.

For the CDR3, the DNA is TGTGCCAGCAGGGCTGCGGGCGAAACCTACGAGCAGTACTTC. As protein: CASRAAGETYEQYF. The rearrangement joins TRBV5-6 to TRBJ2-7; D is perhaps TRBD2 (5 bases). Trimming took 5 bases from V and 2 from J, leaving 14 bases between them. CDR1 and CDR2 (germline): SGHDT, YYEEEE. This CDR3 has 14 residues.

The rearrangement uses TRBV10-3 and TRBJ1-2, with D unclear. Trimming left V 0 bases short and J 5 bases short, with 16 bases between. The CDR3 length is 16 residues. In germline, CDR1 is ENHRY, CDR2 SYGVKD. In DNA, the CDR3 is TGTGCCATCAGTGAGTCGTCGGGAGGAGGCGTGTATGGCTACACCTTC. Translating it yields CAISESSGGGVYGYTF.

The CDR3 coding sequence is TGTGCCAGCTCACCACGGGGGGGAACTGAAGCTTTCTTT. Translation: CASSPRGGTEAFF. This rearrangement joins TRBV18 to TRBJ1-1, with TRBD1 as a possible D gene (5 bases). This CDR3 has 13 residues. Germline loops: CDR1 KGHSH, CDR2 LQKENI. The V and J ends lost 1 base and 5 bases respectively, with 8 bases between them.

The chain joins TRBV6-4 to TRBJ2-1, with 12 bases fitting TRBD2. The CDR3 totals 17 residues. Trimming removed 4 bases from V and 9 bases from J; junction bases left unmatched: 13. The germline CDR1 and CDR2 sequences are MRHNA and SNTAGT. CDR3 DNA sequence: TGTGCCAGCAGTGCTCTTCCTAGCGGGAGGGCCGTGGGTGAGCAGTTCTTC. It codes for CASSALPSGRAVGEQFF.

This CDR3 is CASSDRQGNTEAFF. The DNA for the CDR3 is TGTGCCAGTAGTGACCGACAGGGGAACACTGAAGCTTTCTTT. The chain employs TRBV19 and TRBJ1-1; the match to TRBD1 covers 7 bases. Germline-derived CDR1 and CDR2 are LNHDA and SQIVND (reference sequence). The CDR3 totals 14 residues. The ends lost 5 bases at V and 1 base at J; junction bases unmatched: 4.

The CDR3: CASSFRRPYTDTQYF. The CDR3 DNA reads TGTGCCAGCAGTTTTCGGCGGCCTTACACAGATACGCAGTATTTT. The rearrangement joins TRBV27 to TRBJ2-3; D ambiguous. V was trimmed by 3 bases and J by 2 bases, leaving 12 bases between them. Germline V lookup: CDR1 MNHEY, CDR2 SMNVEV (reference sequence). The CDR3 spans 15 residues.